This T cell receptor (beta chain) was recovered during a study of T cell changes during pregnancy in multiple sclerosis (dated by TCRdb to the late 2010s). In terms of the full investigation: Changes in the T cell repertoire over the course of pregnancy were examined in this study in women with multiple sclerosis.

Note on this clone: There is no known antigen for this receptor. No much larger clonotype is one base removed from it; base qualities were not supplied.

V and J are trimmed by 2 bases and 3 bases, and the gene matches miss 3 bases of the junction. The cysteine opens and the phenylalanine closes a CDR3 of 14 amino acids. Only the CDR3 region is kept as DNA, spanning 42 bases read in frame from base 1. The germline V gene provides CDR1 MGHRA and CDR2 YSYEKL. Preparation of the library involved the immunoSEQ multiplex PCR assay. This immuneACCESS table, as held by TCRdb, lists in-frame sequences with V and J called but not all clones. Of the missing ones, under half trace to an unresolved V gene in checked studies; the others have no known cause. The sample includes fewer than 75,000 clones, with 80% to 95% observed a single time. Of the sample, approximately 3.8% is held by the ten largest clones.

Sample: peripheral blood, taken after pregnancy. The clonotype comes from a female donor in good health, enrolled as a control in a pregnancy study. The V and J segments used are TRBV4-1 and TRBJ2-7; TRBD1 agrees with 8 junctional bases. The CDR3 corresponds to CASSQKTGGYEQYF. The nucleotides read TGCGCCAGCAGCCAAAAAACAGGGGGCTACGAGCAGTACTTC.